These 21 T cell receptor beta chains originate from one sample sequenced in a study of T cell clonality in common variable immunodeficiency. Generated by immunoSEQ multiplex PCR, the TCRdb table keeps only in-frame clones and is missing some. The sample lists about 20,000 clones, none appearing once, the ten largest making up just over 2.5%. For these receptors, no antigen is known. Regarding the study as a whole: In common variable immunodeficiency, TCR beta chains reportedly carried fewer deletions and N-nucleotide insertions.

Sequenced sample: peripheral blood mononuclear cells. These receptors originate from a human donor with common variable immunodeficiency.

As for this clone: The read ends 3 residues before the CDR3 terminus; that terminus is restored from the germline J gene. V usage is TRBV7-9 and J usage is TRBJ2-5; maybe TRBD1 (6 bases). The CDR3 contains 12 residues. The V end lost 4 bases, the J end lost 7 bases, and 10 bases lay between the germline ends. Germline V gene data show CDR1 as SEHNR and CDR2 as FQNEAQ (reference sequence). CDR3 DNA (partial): TGTGCCAGCAGCTCCGTACAGGGGACC. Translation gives CASSSVQGT. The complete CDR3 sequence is CASSSVQGTQYF.

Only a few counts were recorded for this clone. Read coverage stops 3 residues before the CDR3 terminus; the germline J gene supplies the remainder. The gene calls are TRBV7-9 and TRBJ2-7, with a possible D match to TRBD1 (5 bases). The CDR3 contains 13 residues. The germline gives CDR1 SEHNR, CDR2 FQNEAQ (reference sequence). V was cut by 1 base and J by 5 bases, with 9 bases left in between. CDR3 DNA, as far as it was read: TGTGCCAGCAGCTTAGGTCGCAGGGACGAG. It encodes CASSLGRRDE. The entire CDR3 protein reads CASSLGRRDEQYF.

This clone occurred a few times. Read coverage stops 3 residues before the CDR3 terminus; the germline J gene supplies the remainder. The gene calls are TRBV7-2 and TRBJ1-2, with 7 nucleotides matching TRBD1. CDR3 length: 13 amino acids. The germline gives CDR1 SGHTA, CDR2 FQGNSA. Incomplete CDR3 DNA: TGTGCCAGCAGCTTTCAGACAGGGTACGGC. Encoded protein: CASSFQTGYG. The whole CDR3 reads CASSFQTGYGYTF.

CDR3 region: CASSELGSYYGYTF. CDR3 DNA (partial): TGTGCCAGCAGTGAACTGGGCAGCTACTATGGC. V and J are TRBV2 and TRBJ1-2; D unresolved. The read stops 3 residues short of the end of the CDR3; the missing end is completed from the germline J gene. The germline V gene encodes CDR1 SNHLY and CDR2 FYNNEI. The ends were cut back, 2 bases at V and 3 bases at J, with 10 bases in the middle. CDR3 length: 14 amino acids.

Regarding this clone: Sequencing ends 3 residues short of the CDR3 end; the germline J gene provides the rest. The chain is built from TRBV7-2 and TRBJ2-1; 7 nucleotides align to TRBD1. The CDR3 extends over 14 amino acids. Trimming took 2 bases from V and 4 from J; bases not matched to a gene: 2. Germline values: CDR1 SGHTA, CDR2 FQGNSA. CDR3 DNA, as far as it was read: TGTGCCAGCAGCTTATCGGGACAGTACAATGAG. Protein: CASSLSGQYNE. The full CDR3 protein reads CASSLSGQYNEQFF. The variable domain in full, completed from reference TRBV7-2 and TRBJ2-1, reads GAGVSQSPSNKVTEKGKDVELRCDPISGHTALYWYRQSLGQGLEFLIYFQGNSAPDKSGLPSDRFSAERTGGSVSTLTIQRTQQEDSAVYLCASSLSGQYNEQFFGPGTRLTVL.

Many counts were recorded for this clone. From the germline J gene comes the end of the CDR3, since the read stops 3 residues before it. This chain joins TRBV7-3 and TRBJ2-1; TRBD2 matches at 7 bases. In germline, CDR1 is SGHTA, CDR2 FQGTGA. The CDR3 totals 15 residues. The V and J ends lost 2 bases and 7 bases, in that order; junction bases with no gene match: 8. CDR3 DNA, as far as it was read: TGTGCCAGCAGCTTACGGGGGGACGGTCGGAATGAG. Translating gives CASSLRGDGRNE. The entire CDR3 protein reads CASSLRGDGRNEQFF.

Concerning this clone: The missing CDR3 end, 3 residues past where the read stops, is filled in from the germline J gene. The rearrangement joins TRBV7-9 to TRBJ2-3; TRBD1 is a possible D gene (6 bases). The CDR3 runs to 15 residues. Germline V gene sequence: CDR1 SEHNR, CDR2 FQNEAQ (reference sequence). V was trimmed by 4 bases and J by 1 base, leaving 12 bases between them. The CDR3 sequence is CASSSPGTRTDTQYF. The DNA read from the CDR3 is TGTGCCAGCAGCTCCCCTGGGACACGCACAGATACG.

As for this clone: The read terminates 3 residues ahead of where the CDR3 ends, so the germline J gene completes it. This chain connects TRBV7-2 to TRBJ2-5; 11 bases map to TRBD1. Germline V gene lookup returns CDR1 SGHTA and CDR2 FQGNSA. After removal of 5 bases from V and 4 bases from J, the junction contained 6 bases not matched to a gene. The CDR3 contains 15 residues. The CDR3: CASSQPGQGGETQYF. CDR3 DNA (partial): TGTGCCAGCAGCCAACCGGGACAGGGGGGAGAGACC.

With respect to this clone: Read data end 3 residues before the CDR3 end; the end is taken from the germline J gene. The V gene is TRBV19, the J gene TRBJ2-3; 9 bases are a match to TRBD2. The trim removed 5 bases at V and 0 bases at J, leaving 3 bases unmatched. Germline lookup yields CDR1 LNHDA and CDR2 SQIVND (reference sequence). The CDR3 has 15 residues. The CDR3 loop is CASSWSGRSTDTQYF. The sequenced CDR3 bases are TGTGCCAGTAGTTGGAGCGGGAGGAGCACAGATACG.

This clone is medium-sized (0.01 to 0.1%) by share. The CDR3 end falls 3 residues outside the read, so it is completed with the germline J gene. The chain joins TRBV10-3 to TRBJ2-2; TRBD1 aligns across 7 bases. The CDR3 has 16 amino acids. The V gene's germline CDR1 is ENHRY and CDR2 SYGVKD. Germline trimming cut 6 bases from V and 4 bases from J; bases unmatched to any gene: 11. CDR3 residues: CAISPTKRTGTGELFF. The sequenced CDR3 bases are TGTGCCATCAGCCCCACAAAAAGGACAGGCACCGGGGAG.

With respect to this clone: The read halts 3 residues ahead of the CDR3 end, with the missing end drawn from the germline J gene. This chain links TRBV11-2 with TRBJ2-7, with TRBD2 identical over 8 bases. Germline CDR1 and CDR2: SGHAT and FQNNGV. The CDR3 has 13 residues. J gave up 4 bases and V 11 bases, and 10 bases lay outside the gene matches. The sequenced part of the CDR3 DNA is TGTGCCGTTAAAGTGGCTAGCGGGTACGAG. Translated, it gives CAVKVASGYE. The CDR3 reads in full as CAVKVASGYEQYF.

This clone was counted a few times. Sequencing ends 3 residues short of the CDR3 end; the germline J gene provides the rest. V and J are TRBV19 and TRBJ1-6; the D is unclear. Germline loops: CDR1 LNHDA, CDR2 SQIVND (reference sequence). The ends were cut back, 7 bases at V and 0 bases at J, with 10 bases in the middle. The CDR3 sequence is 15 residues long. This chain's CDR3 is CASNSGSSYNSPLHF. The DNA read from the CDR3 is TGTGCCAGTAACTCGGGGAGCTCCTATAATTCACCC.

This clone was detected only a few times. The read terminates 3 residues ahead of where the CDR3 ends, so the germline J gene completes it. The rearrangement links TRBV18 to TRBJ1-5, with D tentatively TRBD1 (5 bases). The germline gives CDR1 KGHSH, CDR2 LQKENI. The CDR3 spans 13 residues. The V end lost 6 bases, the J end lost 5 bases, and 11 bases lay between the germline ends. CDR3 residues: CASSGQTDQPQHF. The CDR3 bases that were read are TGTGCCAGCTCCGGACAAACAGATCAGCCC.

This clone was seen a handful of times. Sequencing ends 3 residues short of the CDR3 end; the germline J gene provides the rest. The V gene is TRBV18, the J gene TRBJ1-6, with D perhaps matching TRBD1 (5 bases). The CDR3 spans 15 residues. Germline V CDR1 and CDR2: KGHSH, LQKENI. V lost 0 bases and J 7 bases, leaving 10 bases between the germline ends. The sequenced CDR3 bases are TGTGCCAGCTCACCACCGCAGGGTTTCAATTCACCC. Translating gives CASSPPQGFNSP. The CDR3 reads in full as CASSPPQGFNSPLHF.

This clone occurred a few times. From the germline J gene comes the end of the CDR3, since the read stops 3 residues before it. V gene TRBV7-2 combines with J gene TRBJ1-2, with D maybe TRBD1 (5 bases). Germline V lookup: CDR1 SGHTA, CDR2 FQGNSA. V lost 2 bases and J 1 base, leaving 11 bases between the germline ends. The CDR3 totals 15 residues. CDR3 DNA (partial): TGTGCCAGCAGCTTACATGGGGCTAGTAACTATGGC. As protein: CASSLHGASNYG. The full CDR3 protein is CASSLHGASNYGYTF.

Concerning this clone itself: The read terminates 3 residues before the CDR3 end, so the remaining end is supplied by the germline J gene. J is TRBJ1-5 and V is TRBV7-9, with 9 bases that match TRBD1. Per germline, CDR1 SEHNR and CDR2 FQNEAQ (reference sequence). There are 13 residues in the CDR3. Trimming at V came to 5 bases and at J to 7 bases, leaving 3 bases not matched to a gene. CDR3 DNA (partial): TGTGCCAGCAGCGGACAGGGGAAGCAGCCC. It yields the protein CASSGQGKQP. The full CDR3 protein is CASSGQGKQPQHF.

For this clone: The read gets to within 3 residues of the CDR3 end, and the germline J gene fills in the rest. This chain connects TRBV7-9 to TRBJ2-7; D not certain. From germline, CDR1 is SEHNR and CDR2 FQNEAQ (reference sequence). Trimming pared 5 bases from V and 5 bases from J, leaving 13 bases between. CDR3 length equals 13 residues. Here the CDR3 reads CASSLLGPDEQYF. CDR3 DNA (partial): TGTGCCAGCAGCCTCCTTGGGCCCGACGAG.

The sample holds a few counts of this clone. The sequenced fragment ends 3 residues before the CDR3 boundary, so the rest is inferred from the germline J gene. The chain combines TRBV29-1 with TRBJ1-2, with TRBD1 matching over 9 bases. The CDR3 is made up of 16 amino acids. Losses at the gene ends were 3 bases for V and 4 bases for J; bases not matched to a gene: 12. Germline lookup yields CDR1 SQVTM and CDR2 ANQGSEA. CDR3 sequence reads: CSVEGAPGTGRYGYTF. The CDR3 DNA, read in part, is TGCAGCGTTGAGGGGGCCCCAGGGACAGGGCGCTATGGC.

CDR3 DNA (partial): TGTGCCAGCTCACCACCGGAAGGGCAGGTG. This translates into CASSPPEGQV. The entire CDR3 is CASSPPEGQVAFF. The chain has TRBV18 and TRBJ1-1; D is undetermined. The read falls 3 residues short of the CDR3 end, and the missing part is taken from the germline J gene. The CDR3 runs 13 residues. Germline CDR1 is KGHSH and CDR2 is LQKENI.

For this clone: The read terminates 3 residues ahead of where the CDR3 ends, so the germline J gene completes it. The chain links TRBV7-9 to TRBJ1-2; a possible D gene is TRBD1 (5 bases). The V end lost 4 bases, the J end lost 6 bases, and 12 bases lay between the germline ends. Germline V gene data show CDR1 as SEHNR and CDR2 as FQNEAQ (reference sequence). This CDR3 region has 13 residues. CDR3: CASSSTDSDGYTF. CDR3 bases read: TGTGCCAGCAGCTCGACAGATTCTGATGGC.

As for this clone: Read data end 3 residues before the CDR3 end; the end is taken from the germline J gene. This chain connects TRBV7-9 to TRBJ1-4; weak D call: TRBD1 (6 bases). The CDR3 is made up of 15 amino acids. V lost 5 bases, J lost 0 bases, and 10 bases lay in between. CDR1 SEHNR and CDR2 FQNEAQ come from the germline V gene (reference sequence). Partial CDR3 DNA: TGTGCCAGCAGCCAGGGGCCCGCAACTAATGAAAAA. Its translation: CASSQGPATNEK. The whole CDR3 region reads CASSQGPATNEKLFF. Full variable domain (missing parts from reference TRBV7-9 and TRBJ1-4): DTGVSQNPRHKITKRGQNVTFRCDPISEHNRLYWYRQTLGQGPEFLTYFQNEAQLEKSRLLSDRFSAERPKGSFSTLEIQRTEQGDSAMYLCASSQGPATNEKLFFGSGTQLSVL.